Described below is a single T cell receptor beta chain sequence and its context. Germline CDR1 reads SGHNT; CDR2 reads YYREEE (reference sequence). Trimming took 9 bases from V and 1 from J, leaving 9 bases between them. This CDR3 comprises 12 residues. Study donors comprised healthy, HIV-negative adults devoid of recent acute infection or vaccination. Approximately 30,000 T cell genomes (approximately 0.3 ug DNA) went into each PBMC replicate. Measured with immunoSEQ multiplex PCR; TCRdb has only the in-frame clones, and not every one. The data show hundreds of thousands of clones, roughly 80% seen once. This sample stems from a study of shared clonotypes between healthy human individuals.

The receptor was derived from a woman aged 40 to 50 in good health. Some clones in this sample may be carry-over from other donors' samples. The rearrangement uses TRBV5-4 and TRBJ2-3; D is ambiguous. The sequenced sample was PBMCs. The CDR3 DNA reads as TGTGCCACCCACCCCGGCACAGATACGCAGTATTTT. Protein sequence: CATHPGTDTQYF.